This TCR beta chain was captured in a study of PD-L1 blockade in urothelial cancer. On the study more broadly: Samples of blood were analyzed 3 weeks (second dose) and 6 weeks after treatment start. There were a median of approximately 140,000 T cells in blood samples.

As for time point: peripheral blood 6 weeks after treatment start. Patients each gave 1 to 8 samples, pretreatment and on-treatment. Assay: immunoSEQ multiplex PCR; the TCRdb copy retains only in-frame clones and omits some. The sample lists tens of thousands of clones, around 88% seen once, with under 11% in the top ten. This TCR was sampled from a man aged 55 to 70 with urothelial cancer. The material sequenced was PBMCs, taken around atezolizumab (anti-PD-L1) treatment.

CDR3 region: CASSLEQGVAGELFF. The CDR3 DNA is TGCGCCAGCAGCTTGGAACAGGGGGTGGCCGGGGAGCTGTTTTTT. The chain couples TRBV5-1 to TRBJ2-2; the match to TRBD1 covers 8 bases. Looked up from germline, CDR1 is SGHRS and CDR2 is YFSETQ. The V segment lost 0 bases and the J segment 6 bases; nucleotides outside the gene matches: 4. The CDR3 loop spans 15 amino acids.